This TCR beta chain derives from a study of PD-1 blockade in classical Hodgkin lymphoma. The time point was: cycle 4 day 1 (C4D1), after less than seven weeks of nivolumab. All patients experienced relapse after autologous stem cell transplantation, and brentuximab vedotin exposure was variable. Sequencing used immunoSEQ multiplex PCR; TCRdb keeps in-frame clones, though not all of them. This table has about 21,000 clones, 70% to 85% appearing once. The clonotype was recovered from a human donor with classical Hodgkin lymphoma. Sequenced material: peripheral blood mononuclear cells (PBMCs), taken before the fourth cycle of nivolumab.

The CDR3 bases are TGTGCCAGCAGACTTAGAGGGACTCCCGAAGACCCTGAAGCTTTCTTT. It is translated as CASRLRGTPEDPEAFF. The chain recombines TRBV7-2 with TRBJ1-1, with D perhaps TRBD1 (5 bases). Germline CDR1 reads SGHTA; CDR2 reads FQGNSA. The length of the CDR3 is 16 residues. V was pared by 6 bases and J by 6 bases, with 23 bases between.